Listed below are T cell receptor beta chains from one sample, sequenced in a study of blood T cell repertoires in COVID-19. Clones were sequenced by immunoSEQ multiplex PCR, and TCRdb holds only the in-frame ones, with some missing. The profile covers hundreds of thousands of clones, with 80% appearing a single time and 6.5% to 9% taken by the ten largest. The sequencing sample was made of PBMCs or T cells enriched from blood (not recorded which). The receptors here all came from a woman aged 35 to 49 with acute COVID-19. Each CDR3 is given with its conserved first and last residue. The D gene is left open where the match is weak. For some rows the clone size is stated as once, few or many, or as a class when expanded; others skip it.

j_call | d_call | cdr3_length | v_call | clone_size | cdr3_aa | cdr3_nt
TRBJ2-7 | TRBD1 | 13 | TRBV6-5 | once | CASSQGATYEQYF | TGTGCCAGCAGTCAGGGGGCAACCTACGAGCAGTACTTC
TRBJ2-7 | TRBD1 | 14 | TRBV6-5 | - | CASSPSTGGYEQYF | TGTGCCAGCAGTCCTTCGACAGGGGGGTACGAGCAGTACTTC
TRBJ2-4 | TRBD2 | 14 | TRBV7-2 | - | CASSLEVAGDIQYF | TGTGCCAGCAGCTTAGAGGTAGCGGGAGACATTCAGTACTTC
TRBJ1-5 | - | 15 | TRBV7-8 | - | CASSLDSRPGPREHF | TGTGCCAGCAGCTTAGATAGTCGCCCAGGGCCCAGAGAGCATTTT
TRBJ1-2 | - | 14 | TRBV5-4 | few | CASSLGVRNYGYTF | TGTGCCAGCAGCTTGGGGGTGCGGAACTATGGCTACACCTTC
TRBJ2-1 | - | 16 | TRBV5-1 | - | CASSLILPDSYNEQFF | TGCGCCAGCAGCTTAATCTTGCCAGACTCCTACAATGAGCAGTTCTTC
TRBJ1-4 | TRBD1 | 15 | TRBV27 | - | CASRPRRGWGEKLFF | TGTGCCAGCAGACCGCGCAGGGGGTGGGGGGAAAAACTGTTTTTT
TRBJ2-1 | TRBD2 | 15 | TRBV7-3 | - | CASSSIAGAYNEQFF | TGTGCCAGCAGCTCTATAGCGGGAGCCTACAATGAGCAGTTCTTC
TRBJ2-5 | - | 13 | TRBV24-1 | - | CATSDLQFETQYF | TGTGCCACCAGTGATTTGCAGTTCGAGACCCAGTACTTC
TRBJ1-5 | - | 15 | TRBV28 | - | CASIPLREGVRPQHF | TGTGCCAGCATCCCCCTACGCGAGGGCGTCCGACCCCAGCATTTT
TRBJ1-2 | TRBD1 | 13 | TRBV2 | - | CASSLGQDYGYTF | TGTGCCAGCAGCCTCGGACAGGACTATGGCTACACCTTC
TRBJ2-7 | TRBD2 | 18 | TRBV4-3 | - | CASSQDQLASGSSYEQYF | TGCGCCAGCAGCCAAGATCAGCTGGCGAGCGGGAGCTCCTACGAGCAGTACTTC
TRBJ2-7 | TRBD1 | 14 | TRBV5-6 | - | CASSWGTGKGEQYF | TGTGCCAGCAGCTGGGGGACAGGGAAGGGCGAGCAGTACTTC
TRBJ2-2 | - | 14 | TRBV6-5 | once | CASLQGSGTGELFF | TGTGCCAGCCTACAGGGTTCGGGCACCGGGGAGCTGTTTTTT
TRBJ1-1 | - | 15 | TRBV5-5 | - | CASSPLVGRGSEAFF | TGTGCCAGCAGCCCTCTTGTCGGGAGGGGATCTGAAGCTTTCTTT
TRBJ2-5 | TRBD2 | 15 | TRBV5-4 | - | CASSLASGLQETQYF | TGTGCCAGCAGCTTGGCTAGCGGCCTCCAAGAGACCCAGTACTTC
TRBJ2-2 | TRBD2 | 13 | TRBV19 | - | CASSNSGSGELFF | TGTGCCAGTAGCAACAGCGGGAGCGGGGAGCTGTTTTTT
TRBJ1-1 | - | 13 | TRBV5-6 | - | CASSVDWNTEAFF | TGTGCCAGCAGCGTCGACTGGAACACTGAAGCTTTCTTT
TRBJ1-5 | - | 15 | TRBV7-2 | many | CASSLERGSNQPQHF | TGTGCCAGCAGCTTAGAAAGGGGGAGCAATCAGCCCCAGCATTTT
TRBJ2-2 | TRBD1 | 15 | TRBV12-5 | - | CASGRRQGDTGELFF | TGTGCTAGTGGACGTAGACAGGGGGACACCGGGGAGCTGTTTTTT
TRBJ2-1 | - | 14 | TRBV28 | - | CASSSRQEDNEQFF | TGTGCCAGCAGTTCCCGACAGGAAGACAATGAGCAGTTCTTC
TRBJ2-7 | - | 16 | TRBV28 | - | CASSLSHGQLSYEQYF | TGTGCCAGCAGTTTATCCCACGGACAGCTCTCCTACGAGCAGTACTTC
TRBJ2-2 | TRBD1 | 15 | TRBV11-3 | - | CASSSGQANTGELFF | TGTGCCAGCAGCTCCGGACAGGCGAACACCGGGGAGCTGTTTTTT
TRBJ1-1 | - | 12 | TRBV19 | - | CASSSRRTEAFF | TGTGCCAGTAGTTCCAGGAGGACTGAAGCTTTCTTT
TRBJ1-5 | TRBD1 | 15 | TRBV15 | - | CATSREGEKGGQKHF | TGTGCCACCAGCAGAGAGGGGGAAAAGGGGGGACAGAAGCATTTT
TRBJ1-1 | - | 11 | TRBV12-3/TRBV12-4 | - | CVVGVNTEAFF | TGCGTGGTAGGGGTGAACACTGAAGCTTTCTTT
TRBJ1-2 | - | 16 | TRBV27 | - | CASSLSLRGPSYGYTF | TGTGCCAGCAGTTTATCGTTGAGAGGCCCCAGCTATGGCTACACCTTC
TRBJ1-6 | - | 15 | TRBV28 | once | CASSTIQGRDSPLHF | TGTGCCAGCAGCACAATTCAGGGGAGGGATTCACCCCTCCACTTT
TRBJ1-2 | TRBD1 | 15 | TRBV24-1 | - | CATAGGAGANYGYTF | TGTGCCACGGCAGGGGGCGCGGGGGCTAACTATGGCTACACCTTC
TRBJ2-2 | TRBD2 | 18 | TRBV11-2 | once | CASSLEDLAGRGTGELFF | TGTGCCAGCAGCTTAGAGGACCTAGCGGGACGGGGCACCGGGGAGCTGTTTTTT
TRBJ1-4 | - | 14 | TRBV2 | few | CASRGQGTNEKLFF | TGTGCCAGCAGAGGGCAGGGGACAAATGAAAAACTGTTTTTT
TRBJ2-3 | - | 17 | TRBV27 | once | CASSFRLTGTLRDTQYF | TGTGCCAGCAGTTTTCGCCTGACAGGGACTCTCAGAGATACGCAGTATTTT
TRBJ1-6 | - | 13 | TRBV6-2/TRBV6-3 | - | CASSMIGAGPLHF | TGTGCCAGCAGTATGATCGGTGCGGGACCCCTCCACTTT
TRBJ2-5 | - | 13 | TRBV28 | - | CASSLPGKETQYF | TGTGCCAGCAGTTTACCAGGGAAAGAGACCCAGTACTTC
TRBJ2-1 | TRBD2 | 19 | TRBV9 | - | CASSVAALAGANSYNEQFF | TGTGCCAGCAGCGTAGCTGCACTAGCGGGGGCTAACTCCTACAATGAGCAGTTCTTC
TRBJ1-1 | - | 13 | TRBV6-5 | few | CASSIGRNTEAFF | TGTGCCTCCTCAATCGGGAGGAACACTGAAGCTTTCTTT
TRBJ2-5 | - | 12 | TRBV5-4 | - | CASSLLQETQYF | TGTGCCAGCAGCTTGCTACAAGAGACCCAGTACTTC
TRBJ2-7 | - | 15 | TRBV6-5 | - | CASFAGRLSSYEQYF | TGTGCCAGCTTCGCGGGTAGACTTAGCTCCTACGAGCAGTACTTC
TRBJ1-1 | TRBD1 | 17 | TRBV7-6 | - | CASSRRDSTGLNTEAFF | TGTGCCAGCAGCCGCCGGGACAGTACCGGATTGAACACTGAAGCTTTCTTT
TRBJ2-1 | TRBD2 | 21 | TRBV6-2/TRBV6-3 | once | CASSYSSTGTSGPSSYNEQFF | TGTGCCAGCAGTTACTCTTCGACCGGGACTAGCGGGCCGAGCTCCTACAATGAGCAGTTCTTC
TRBJ2-7 | TRBD1 | 16 | TRBV6-5 | - | CASSYTETGRAYEQYF | TGTGCCAGCAGTTATACCGAGACAGGGAGAGCCTACGAGCAGTACTTC
TRBJ2-5 | TRBD2 | 17 | TRBV4-2 | - | CASSLYSPGLADKTQYF | TGTGCCAGCAGCCTCTATTCTCCGGGACTAGCAGACAAGACCCAGTACTTC
TRBJ1-1 | TRBD1 | 16 | TRBV19 | few | CASAADLGGWGTEAFF | TGTGCCAGTGCGGCCGACTTAGGGGGCTGGGGCACTGAAGCTTTCTTT
TRBJ1-5 | TRBD1 | 15 | TRBV5-1 | once | CASSAGTGVDQPQHF | TGCGCCAGCAGCGCCGGGACAGGGGTAGATCAGCCCCAGCATTTT
TRBJ1-5 | - | 16 | TRBV19 | - | CASSVVWQGGNQPQHF | TGTGCCAGTAGTGTGGTGTGGCAGGGCGGCAATCAGCCCCAGCATTTT
TRBJ1-2 | - | 16 | TRBV2 | - | CASIRGGAGRDYGYTF | TGTGCCAGCATCAGAGGGGGGGCAGGACGGGACTATGGCTACACCTTC
TRBJ1-2 | TRBD1 | 15 | TRBV6-2/TRBV6-3 | - | CASSLDSDRAYGYTF | TGTGCCAGCAGCCTGGATTCCGACAGGGCTTATGGCTACACCTTC
TRBJ1-2 | TRBD1 | 15 | TRBV24-1 | - | CATSETGQGRHGYTF | TGTGCCACCAGTGAGACGGGACAGGGCAGGCATGGCTACACCTTC
TRBJ2-7 | - | 15 | TRBV7-9 | - | CASSSHDRSITGQYF | TGTGCCAGCAGTTCCCACGACAGGTCTATTACGGGGCAGTACTTC
TRBJ2-2 | - | 14 | TRBV14 | few | CASSPRYGTGELFF | TGTGCCAGCAGCCCCCGCTACGGGACCGGGGAGCTGTTTTTT
TRBJ2-3 | - | 14 | TRBV3-1/TRBV3-2 | - | CASSHSRRGDTQYF | TGTGCCAGCAGCCATAGCCGACGGGGAGATACGCAGTATTTT
TRBJ1-4 | - | 16 | TRBV7-6 | once | CASSLTAPATNEKLFF | TGTGCCAGCAGCTTAACTGCCCCTGCAACTAATGAAAAACTGTTTTTT
TRBJ1-4 | TRBD1 | 15 | TRBV6-1 | - | CASSDTGVGNEKLFF | TGTGCCAGCAGTGACACAGGGGTGGGGAATGAAAAACTGTTTTTT
TRBJ1-1 | - | 15 | TRBV4-1 | - | CASSQGWGGDTEAFF | TGCGCCAGCAGCCAGGGTTGGGGAGGGGACACTGAAGCTTTCTTT
TRBJ2-3 | - | 12 | TRBV18 | - | CASSRRGDTQYF | TGTGCCAGCTCACGACGGGGAGATACGCAGTATTTT
TRBJ1-1 | TRBD1 | 13 | TRBV29-1 | once | CSALGDRYTEAFF | TGCAGCGCGTTGGGGGACAGGTACACTGAAGCTTTCTTT
TRBJ1-2 | - | 13 | TRBV11-2 | - | CASSLDRDYGYTF | TGTGCCAGCAGCTTAGACAGGGACTATGGCTACACCTTC
TRBJ1-6 | - | 15 | TRBV25-1 | - | CASSSFEQVHSPLHF | TGTGCCAGCAGTTCGTTTGAGCAGGTTCATTCACCCCTCCACTTT
TRBJ2-7 | - | 15 | TRBV4-2 | - | CASSQADGGEGEQYF | TGTGCCAGCAGCCAAGCTGATGGCGGGGAAGGCGAGCAGTACTTC